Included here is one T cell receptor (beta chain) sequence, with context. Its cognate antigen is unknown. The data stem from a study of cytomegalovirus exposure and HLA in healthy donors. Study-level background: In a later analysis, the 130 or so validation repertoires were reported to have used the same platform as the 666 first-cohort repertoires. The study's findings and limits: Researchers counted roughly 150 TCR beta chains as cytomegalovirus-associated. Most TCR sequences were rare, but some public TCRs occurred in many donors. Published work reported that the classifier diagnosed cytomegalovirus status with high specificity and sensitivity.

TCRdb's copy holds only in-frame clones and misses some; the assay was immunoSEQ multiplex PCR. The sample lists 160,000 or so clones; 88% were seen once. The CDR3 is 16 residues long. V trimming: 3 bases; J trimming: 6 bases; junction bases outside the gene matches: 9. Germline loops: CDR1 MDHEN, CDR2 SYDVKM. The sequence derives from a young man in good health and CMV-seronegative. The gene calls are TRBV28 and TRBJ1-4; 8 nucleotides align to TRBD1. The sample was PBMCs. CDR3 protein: CASSFGQGTADEKLFF. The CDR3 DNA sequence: TGTGCCAGCAGTTTTGGACAGGGTACCGCCGATGAAAAACTGTTTTTT.